The 25 T cell receptor beta chains below were found in one sample sequenced in a study of multiple sclerosis patients with progressive multifocal leukoencephalopathy. Time point defined: before natalizumab initiation. Profiled with immunoSEQ multiplex PCR; TCRdb holds only in-frame clones, not every one. The sample holds 25,000 to 35,000 clones, about 91% seen once. The sequenced sample consisted of PBMCs. These receptors were taken from a human donor with multiple sclerosis.

The V and J genes are TRBV14 and TRBJ1-5; D unresolved. V lost 3 bases and J 7 bases, leaving 10 bases between the germline ends. Germline-derived CDR1 and CDR2 are SGHDN and FVKESK. The CDR3 runs to 13 residues. The CDR3 nucleotides are TGTGCCAGCAGCCAGTCGGTCGAACAGCCCCAGCATTTT. This sequence encodes CASSQSVEQPQHF.

This sequence joins TRBV7-6 and TRBJ2-3; TRBD2 agrees at 16 bases. The CDR3 loop spans 19 amino acids. V trimming: 5 bases; J trimming: 1 base; junction bases outside the gene matches: 9. Germline loops: CDR1 SGHVS, CDR2 FNYEAQ. CDR3 in DNA: TGTGCCAGCAGCCCGGCTGGGACTAGCGGGGGGGGGCGCACAGATACGCAGTATTTT. Translating it yields CASSPAGTSGGGRTDTQYF.

The chain recombines TRBV4-1 with TRBJ2-3; 7 bases are shared with TRBD1. J gave up 1 base and V 1 base, and 5 bases lay outside the gene matches. This CDR3 has 16 amino acids. Germline V gene lookup returns CDR1 MGHRA and CDR2 YSYEKL. The CDR3 bases are TGCGCCAGCAGCCAAGGATTTACAGGGGGCACAGATACGCAGTATTTT. It translates to CASSQGFTGGTDTQYF.

The CDR3 nucleotides read TGTGCCAGCAGTTACAGGGGAGAAGTCGTGACTGAAGCTTTCTTT. It is translated as CASSYRGEVVTEAFF. V and J are TRBV6-5 and TRBJ1-1, with D possibly matching TRBD1 (5 bases). Germline V gene lookup returns CDR1 MNHEY and CDR2 SVGAGI. V lost 2 bases, J lost 5 bases, and 15 bases lay in between. The CDR3 loop spans 15 amino acids.

V usage is TRBV6-5 and J usage is TRBJ1-1; maybe TRBD1 (6 bases). V lost 4 bases and J 7 bases, leaving 10 bases between the germline ends. Germline-derived CDR1 and CDR2 are MNHEY and SVGAGI. This CDR3 region has 12 residues. The CDR3 region has the DNA TGTGCCAGCAGTTTAGACAGGCGTGAAGCTTTCTTT. It translates to CASSLDRREAFF.

This CDR3 is CASSQSRQGGNEKLFF. The CDR3 DNA follows: TGCGCCAGCAGCCAGTCCCGTCAGGGTGGAAATGAAAAACTGTTTTTT. The chain has TRBV5-1 and TRBJ1-4; D may be TRBD1 (5 bases). The CDR3 has 16 residues. With 4 bases removed from V and 5 bases from J, the gap between germline ends came to 18 bases. Per germline, CDR1 SGHRS and CDR2 YFSETQ.

The V and J genes are TRBV15 and TRBJ2-1; a possible D gene is TRBD2 (6 bases). Trimming stripped 0 bases from V and 4 bases from J, with 10 bases between. This CDR3 region has 15 residues. Germline V lookup: CDR1 LNHNV, CDR2 YYDKDF (reference sequence). CDR3 DNA: TGTGCCACCAGCAGAGACGTAGCGGTGTACAATGAGCAGTTCTTC. Protein: CATSRDVAVYNEQFF.

This clone was detected once. The chain couples TRBV11-2 to TRBJ1-4; 11 nucleotides agree with TRBD1. Losses at the gene ends were 4 bases for V and 9 bases for J; bases not matched to a gene: 4. The germline gives CDR1 SGHAT, CDR2 FQNNGV. The CDR3 totals 14 residues. This chain's CDR3 is CASSYRTGGKKLFF. The CDR3 DNA reads as TGTGCCAGCAGCTATAGGACAGGGGGCAAAAAACTGTTTTTT.

The gene calls are TRBV2 and TRBJ1-1, with 9 bases lining up with TRBD1. Trimming took 8 bases from V and 3 from J; bases not matched to a gene: 1. CDR3 length: 12 residues. Germline V gives CDR1 SNHLY, CDR2 FYNNEI. The CDR3 here is CASDRGDTEAFF. The CDR3 nucleotides read TGTGCCAGCGACAGGGGGGACACTGAAGCTTTCTTT.

V and J are TRBV12-5 and TRBJ2-1; TRBD2 agrees at 9 bases. Trimming cost V 0 bases and J 4 bases; bases outside gene matches: 10. The germline CDR1 and CDR2 sequences are LGHNT and FRNRAP. This CDR3 is built from 18 residues. The chain's CDR3 is CASGLVLPTSGRYNEQFF. The DNA for the CDR3 is TGTGCTAGTGGTTTGGTCCTTCCGACTAGCGGCAGGTACAATGAGCAGTTCTTC.

This sequence joins TRBV5-1 and TRBJ2-1, with TRBD2 matching 12 bases. Unmatched junction bases numbered 6, after V lost 4 bases and J lost 7 bases. Germline CDR1 reads SGHRS; CDR2 reads YFSETQ. The CDR3 sequence is 15 residues long. The CDR3 DNA follows: TGCGCCAGCAGCGAGCGCACTAGCGGGAGGAATGAGCAGTTCTTC. Its translation: CASSERTSGRNEQFF. The entire variable domain, with the rest obtained from reference TRBV5-1 and TRBJ2-1, is as follows: KAGVTQTPRYLIKTRGQQVTLSCSPISGHRSVSWYQQTPGQGLQFLFEYFSETQRNKGNFPGRFSGRQFSNSRSEMNVSTLELGDSALYLCASSERTSGRNEQFFGPGTRLTVL.

The chain combines TRBV6-5 with TRBJ1-4; TRBD1 matches 7 bases. The CDR3 contains 13 residues. Trimming cost V 9 bases and J 6 bases; bases outside gene matches: 7. Germline values: CDR1 MNHEY, CDR2 SVGAGI. CDR3 amino acids: CASKQGNHEKLFF. The CDR3 nucleotides are TGTGCCAGTAAACAGGGGAATCATGAAAAACTGTTTTTT.

DNA for the CDR3: TGTGCCAGCAGCTTGTACAGGGAGAACACTGAAGCTTTCTTT. Protein product: CASSLYRENTEAFF. The rearrangement links TRBV7-9 to TRBJ1-1, with a tentative D call TRBD1 (6 bases). V was clipped by 3 bases and J by 1 base, with 9 bases between them. Per germline, CDR1 SEHNR and CDR2 FQNEAQ (reference sequence). CDR3 length: 14 amino acids.

V and J are TRBV2 and TRBJ2-6, with 7 bases matching TRBD1. The CDR3 is 13 amino acids. Germline loops: CDR1 SNHLY, CDR2 FYNNEI. J was trimmed by 2 bases and V by 9 bases; bases with no gene match: 1. The CDR3 DNA is TGTGCCAGTCAGGGGGCTGGGGCCAACGTCCTGACTTTC. Residues: CASQGAGANVLTF.

The gene calls are TRBV15 and TRBJ2-2; D is possibly TRBD2 (6 bases). Trimming removed 7 bases from V and 4 bases from J, with 13 bases in between. This CDR3 is 14 amino acids long. Germline CDR1 and CDR2: LNHNV and YYDKDF (reference sequence). As DNA, the CDR3 is TGTGCCACCAAGCGGGCAGGGAGCACCGGGGAGCTGTTTTTT. This encodes CATKRAGSTGELFF.

This chain uses TRBV5-6 with TRBJ1-6; D not resolved. The ends were cut back, 1 base at V and 0 bases at J, with 11 bases in the middle. The CDR3 extends over 17 amino acids. CDR1 and CDR2 (germline): SGHDT, YYEEEE. The CDR3 sequence is CASSLRSGPSYNSPLHF. CDR3 bases: TGTGCCAGCAGCTTGAGGTCAGGACCCTCCTATAATTCACCCCTCCACTTT.

The CDR3: CAWDRIEGADTEAFF. CDR3 nucleotides: TGTGCCTGGGATCGTATCGAGGGTGCCGACACTGAAGCTTTCTTT. V gene TRBV30 combines with J gene TRBJ1-1, with unresolved D. Germline-derived CDR1 and CDR2 are GTSNPN and SVGIG (reference sequence). Trimming stripped 5 bases from V and 3 bases from J, with 19 bases between. The CDR3 covers 15 residues.

The V and J genes are TRBV4-1 and TRBJ1-2; D not resolved. Germline CDR1 MGHRA, CDR2 YSYEKL. This CDR3 region has 16 residues. Trimming took off 1 base at V and 2 bases at J, with 14 bases between the two ends. The CDR3, as DNA: TGCGCCAGCAGCCAAGGGCCCGGGGATCGAAACTATGGCTACACCTTC. This sequence encodes CASSQGPGDRNYGYTF.

This clone was counted once. J is TRBJ2-5 and V is TRBV10-1; weak D call: TRBD2 (6 bases). The better agreement between TRBJ2-7 and the DNA end casts doubt on the J call. The CDR3 runs 15 residues. Germline V lookup: CDR1 WNHNN, CDR2 SYGVQD (reference sequence). CDR3 bases: TGCGCCAGCAGTGAGTCGAGGGCGGGAATCTACGAGCAGTACTTC. As protein: CASSESRAGIYEQYF.

The chain uses TRBV7-3 and TRBJ2-2, with D unresolved. The CDR3 runs 15 residues. CDR1 is SGHTA and CDR2 is FQGTGA in the germline V gene. V was cut by 1 base and J by 5 bases, with 11 bases left in between. The chain's CDR3 is CASSLILASTGELFF. The CDR3 DNA reads TGTGCCAGCAGCTTAATATTGGCTTCGACCGGGGAGCTGTTTTTT.

The rearrangement joins TRBV9 to TRBJ1-5, with 7 bases matching TRBD1. CDR3 size: 14 residues. V dropped 0 bases and J dropped 6; count of bases not matched to a gene: 3. Germline CDR1 reads SGDLS; CDR2 reads YYNGEE. In DNA form, the CDR3 reads TGTGCCAGCAGCGTAGCAGGGGGAGGTCAGCCCCAGCATTTT. It is translated as CASSVAGGGQPQHF. Together with reference TRBV9 and TRBJ1-5, the CDR3 gives the full variable domain: DSGVTQTPKHLITATGQRVTLRCSPRSGDLSVYWYQQSLDQGLQFLIQYYNGEERAKGNILERFSAQQFPDLHSELNLSSLELGDSALYFCASSVAGGGQPQHFGDGTRLSIL.

V is TRBV25-1 and J is TRBJ2-5; unclear D gene. V shed 2 bases and J shed 0 bases, with 13 bases lying between them. Germline CDR1 and CDR2: MGHDK and SYGVNS. This CDR3 spans 16 amino acids. CDR3 coding DNA: TGTGCCAGCAGTGAAAGGTGGATCGGCAACCAAGAGACCCAGTACTTC. Translation gives CASSERWIGNQETQYF. The whole variable domain, filled in from reference TRBV25-1 and TRBJ2-5, reads EADIYQTPRYLVIGTGKKITLECSQTMGHDKMYWYQQDPGMELHLIHYSYGVNSTEKGDLSSESTVSRIRTEHFPLTLESARPSHTSQYLCASSERWIGNQETQYFGPGTRLLVL.

V and J are TRBV28 and TRBJ2-7, with 9 bases that match TRBD1. Germline V gene data show CDR1 as MDHEN and CDR2 as SYDVKM. The CDR3 contains 14 residues. With 8 bases clipped from V and 4 bases from J, the junction kept 9 bases outside the gene matches. Here the CDR3 DNA reads TGTGCCAGCGACTCAACAGGGGGCCTTTACGAGCAGTACTTC. Protein: CASDSTGGLYEQYF.

The chain carries TRBV28 and TRBJ2-3; D is undetermined. Germline V CDR1 and CDR2: MDHEN, SYDVKM. Trimming left V 6 bases short and J 4 bases short, with 17 bases between. This CDR3 has 15 residues. The CDR3 DNA is TGTGCCAGCAGGCCGCCGAGACTCGCGGCAGATACGCAGTATTTT. This codes for CASRPPRLAADTQYF. The full variable domain, with the rest looked up from reference TRBV28 and TRBJ2-3, is DVKVTQSSRYLVKRTGEKVFLECVQDMDHENMFWYRQDPGLGLRLIYFSYDVKMKEKGDIPEGYSVSREKKERFSLILESASTNQTSMYLCASRPPRLAADTQYFGPGTRLTVL.

This chain's CDR3 is CASSRTGPPNTDTQYF. CDR3 in DNA: TGCGCCAGCAGCCGGACCGGACCCCCGAACACAGATACGCAGTATTTT. The chain joins TRBV4-3 to TRBJ2-3; D gene ambiguous. The CDR3 is made up of 16 amino acids. CDR1 and CDR2 (germline): LGHNA, YSLEER. V was shortened by 4 bases and J by 2 bases, with 16 bases between the two germline ends.